This T cell receptor beta chain was retrieved from a study of blood T cell repertoires in COVID-19. Study information: The study drew acute and convalescent COVID-19 samples from the United States, Italy and Spain.

Per the original methods: Nucleated cell number was recorded as an estimate derived from reference gene primer amplification. Here immunoSEQ multiplex PCR was the method, and the copy in TCRdb shows in-frame clones only, minus some. V and J calls and clone size are those listed in that table; D and trimming were worked out from the DNA. The top ten hold 5.4% of the sample, which has about 140,000 clones, around 84% seen once. This clone was detected once. CDR3 length equals 15 residues. Germline CDR1 reads MGHRA; CDR2 reads YSYEKL. Trimming removed 2 bases at V and 5 bases at J, with 10 bases between.

The sequence came from a human donor in a cohort sampled during active COVID-19. Specimen: peripheral blood. The gene calls are TRBV4-1 and TRBJ2-6; TRBD1 might be the D (5 bases). CDR3 region: CASSQPRTRANVLTF. CDR3 DNA sequence: TGCGCCAGCAGCCAACCACGGACACGGGCCAACGTCCTGACTTTC.